A selection of T cell receptor beta chains follows, all from one sample in a study of cytomegalovirus exposure and HLA in healthy donors. TCRdb's copy holds only in-frame clones and misses some; the assay was immunoSEQ multiplex PCR. The sample contains around 150,000 clones, roughly 89% of which appear only once. The sequencing input was PBMCs. Source of these receptors: a woman in her late teens or twenties in good health and CMV-seropositive. Each CDR3 is given with its conserved first and last residue. The D gene is left open where the match is weak. Size tells how often a clone was seen (once, few, many) or the class of an expanded clone, and some rows leave it out.

J gene | D gene | clone size | V gene | CDR3 DNA | CDR3 protein
TRBJ1-4 | . | . | TRBV7-2 | TGTGCCAGCAGCCGGACAGTTACTAATGAAAAACTGTTTTTT | CASSRTVTNEKLFF
TRBJ2-3 | TRBD2 | . | TRBV5-1 | TGCGCCAGCAGCTTGGCGAGGACTAGCGACACAGATACGCAGTATTTT | CASSLARTSDTDTQYF
TRBJ1-2 | . | once | TRBV19 | TGTGCCAGTAGTCCTCGACAGTACCTTAACTATGGCTACACCTTC | CASSPRQYLNYGYTF
TRBJ1-2 | TRBD1 | . | TRBV5-4 | TGTGCCAGCAGCCAGGGACAGCTCAGCTATGGCTACACCTTC | CASSQGQLSYGYTF
TRBJ1-5 | . | . | TRBV4-1 | TGCGCCAGCAGCCGACTTACAGGGCAACAGCCCCAGCATTTT | CASSRLTGQQPQHF
TRBJ2-2 | . | . | TRBV18 | TGTGCCAGCTCGCCTTCTTTAGGGGACACCGGGGAGCTGTTTTTT | CASSPSLGDTGELFF
TRBJ1-2 | TRBD1 | . | TRBV9 | TGTGCCAGCAGCGGAGGAGGGACAGGGGGCCATAGCTATGGCTACACCTTC | CASSGGGTGGHSYGYTF
TRBJ1-5 | TRBD1 | . | TRBV18 | TGTGCCAGCTCACTGGGGACAGGGAAAGCTCAGCCCCAGCATTTT | CASSLGTGKAQPQHF
TRBJ2-7 | . | . | TRBV7-9 | TGTGCCAGCAGTCATACGAAACAGGGTAGTGAGCAGTACTTC | CASSHTKQGSEQYF
TRBJ1-5 | . | once | TRBV27 | TGTGCCAGCAGTTTACAGGGCAATCAGCCCCAGCATTTT | CASSLQGNQPQHF
TRBJ2-5 | . | . | TRBV28 | TGTGCCAGCAGTTTACTGGTGGGAGGTGGCCAAGAGACCCAGTACTTC | CASSLLVGGGQETQYF
TRBJ2-1 | TRBD2 | once | TRBV28 | TGTGCCAGCAGGGGTAACCGAGCGGGGCAGTACAATGAGCAGTTCTTC | CASRGNRAGQYNEQFF
TRBJ1-2 | . | . | TRBV5-1 | TGCGCCAGCAGCCCACGGAATGGCGGGATCTATGGCTACACCTTC | CASSPRNGGIYGYTF
TRBJ2-5 | TRBD2 | . | TRBV5-6 | TGTGCCAGCAGTCGCGGACTAGCGGGAGGGCAAGAGACCCAGTACTTC | CASSRGLAGGQETQYF
TRBJ2-3 | TRBD2 | . | TRBV5-1 | TGCGCCAGCAGCGGAGGGACTAGCGGGATGATGACAGATACGCAGTATTTT | CASSGGTSGMMTDTQYF
TRBJ1-5 | . | . | TRBV30 | TGTGCCTGGAGTGTTGGGCAGGGAGGTCAGCCCCAGCATTTT | CAWSVGQGGQPQHF
TRBJ1-5 | TRBD1 | . | TRBV10-1 | TGCGCCAGCAGGAACTGGGACAGGGGTAAGAAGGGCAATCAGCCCCAGCATTTT | CASRNWDRGKKGNQPQHF
TRBJ1-2 | . | . | TRBV11-2 | TGTGCCAGCAGCTTGCCCGGGAGTAACTATGGCTACACCTTC | CASSLPGSNYGYTF